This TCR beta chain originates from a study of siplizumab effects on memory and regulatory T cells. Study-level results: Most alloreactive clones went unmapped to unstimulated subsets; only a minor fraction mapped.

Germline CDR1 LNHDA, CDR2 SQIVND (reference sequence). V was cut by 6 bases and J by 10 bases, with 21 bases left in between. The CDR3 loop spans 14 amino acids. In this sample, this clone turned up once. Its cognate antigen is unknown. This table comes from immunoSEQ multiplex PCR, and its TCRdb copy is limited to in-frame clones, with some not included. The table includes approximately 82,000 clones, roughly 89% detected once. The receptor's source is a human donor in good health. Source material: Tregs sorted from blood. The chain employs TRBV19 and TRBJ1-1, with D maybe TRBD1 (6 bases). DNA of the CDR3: TGTGCCAGTAGCCGCGGGGGGGGGCTTCTGTCAGCTTTCTTT. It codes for CASSRGGGLLSAFF.